Listed below are T cell receptor beta chains from one sample, sequenced in a study of cytomegalovirus exposure and HLA in healthy donors. Profiled with immunoSEQ multiplex PCR; TCRdb holds only in-frame clones, not every one. This repertoire shows approximately 170,000 clones, over 60% found once; its top ten account for approximately 1.4%. Sample: PBMCs. These receptor sequences come from a girl aged 10-17 years in good health and CMV-seronegative. CDR3s include the opening cysteine and the closing phenylalanine or tryptophan. D genes are given only for firm matches. Clone size is stated in some rows and not others, as once, few, many or a class when expanded.

d_call: TRBD1
clone_size: -
v_call: TRBV15
j_call: TRBJ1-1
cdr3_aa: CATSRLGGQLNTEAFF
cdr3_nt: TGTGCCACCAGCAGACTGGGGGGACAGCTGAACACTGAAGCTTTCTTT

d_call: -
clone_size: -
v_call: TRBV4-1
j_call: TRBJ1-5
cdr3_aa: CASSSEQGNQPQHF
cdr3_nt: TGCGCCAGCAGCTCCGAACAGGGTAATCAGCCCCAGCATTTT

d_call: TRBD1
clone_size: -
v_call: TRBV5-4
j_call: TRBJ2-7
cdr3_aa: CASSWGRQGNEQYF
cdr3_nt: TGTGCCAGCAGCTGGGGCCGACAGGGGAACGAGCAGTACTTC

d_call: TRBD2
clone_size: few
v_call: TRBV9
j_call: TRBJ2-7
cdr3_aa: CASSVGSSGVASEQYF
cdr3_nt: TGTGCCAGCAGCGTAGGGTCGAGCGGGGTGGCGTCTGAGCAGTACTTC

d_call: TRBD1
clone_size: -
v_call: TRBV4-1
j_call: TRBJ1-1
cdr3_aa: CASSPLGRGFPPGFVNTEAFF
cdr3_nt: TGCGCCAGCAGCCCTCTAGGCAGGGGGTTCCCCCCTGGGTTCGTGAACACTGAAGCTTTCTTT

d_call: TRBD1
clone_size: once
v_call: TRBV2
j_call: TRBJ1-6
cdr3_aa: CASSPGTGTSPLHF
cdr3_nt: TGTGCCAGCAGCCCAGGGACAGGCACTTCACCCCTCCACTTT

d_call: -
clone_size: -
v_call: TRBV25-1
j_call: TRBJ1-5
cdr3_aa: CASSELGRHPDQPQHF
cdr3_nt: TGTGCCAGCAGTGAATTGGGCAGGCACCCCGATCAGCCCCAGCATTTT

d_call: -
clone_size: -
v_call: TRBV5-4
j_call: TRBJ1-1
cdr3_aa: CASSPRSVNTEAFF
cdr3_nt: TGTGCCAGCAGCCCTAGAAGTGTGAACACTGAAGCTTTCTTT

d_call: TRBD1
clone_size: -
v_call: TRBV5-1
j_call: TRBJ2-1
cdr3_aa: CASSSGTASSYNEQFF
cdr3_nt: TGCGCCAGCAGCTCCGGGACAGCGAGCTCCTACAATGAGCAGTTCTTC

d_call: TRBD1
clone_size: -
v_call: TRBV7-6
j_call: TRBJ1-1
cdr3_aa: CASSIDRVGNTEAFF
cdr3_nt: TGTGCCAGCAGCATCGACAGGGTGGGGAACACTGAAGCTTTCTTT

d_call: -
clone_size: -
v_call: TRBV5-6
j_call: TRBJ1-2
cdr3_aa: CASSLGAAGLDYGYTF
cdr3_nt: TGTGCCAGCAGCTTGGGGGCAGCGGGACTAGACTATGGCTACACCTTC

d_call: -
clone_size: -
v_call: TRBV25-1
j_call: TRBJ2-2
cdr3_aa: CASSENRELNTGELFF
cdr3_nt: TGTGCCAGCAGTGAAAACAGGGAATTGAACACCGGGGAGCTGTTTTTT

d_call: -
clone_size: -
v_call: TRBV7-9
j_call: TRBJ2-7
cdr3_aa: CASNNFPTGRSYEQYF
cdr3_nt: TGTGCCAGCAACAATTTTCCCACAGGCCGTAGCTACGAGCAGTACTTC

d_call: TRBD1
clone_size: -
v_call: TRBV19
j_call: TRBJ1-1
cdr3_aa: CASSIGNSPRGTEAFF
cdr3_nt: TGTGCCAGTAGTATAGGAAACAGCCCCAGGGGGACTGAAGCTTTCTTT

d_call: TRBD1
clone_size: few
v_call: TRBV5-1
j_call: TRBJ2-2
cdr3_aa: CASSFDRGPNTGELFF
cdr3_nt: TGCGCCAGCAGCTTCGACAGGGGGCCAAACACCGGGGAGCTGTTTTTT

d_call: TRBD2
clone_size: -
v_call: TRBV5-1
j_call: TRBJ2-7
cdr3_aa: CASSFGLAGVNEQYF
cdr3_nt: TGCGCCAGCAGCTTTGGGCTAGCGGGGGTAAACGAGCAGTACTTC

d_call: -
clone_size: -
v_call: TRBV6-4
j_call: TRBJ1-2
cdr3_aa: CASSDVGGYGYTF
cdr3_nt: TGTGCCAGCAGTGACGTGGGGGGGTATGGCTACACCTTC

d_call: -
clone_size: -
v_call: TRBV6-4
j_call: TRBJ1-4
cdr3_aa: CASSDTDEKLFF
cdr3_nt: TGTGCCAGCAGTGACACAGACGAAAAACTGTTTTTT

d_call: -
clone_size: -
v_call: TRBV7-9
j_call: TRBJ1-2
cdr3_aa: CASSFSGGEAGYTF
cdr3_nt: TGTGCCAGCAGCTTCTCGGGGGGGGAGGCAGGCTACACCTTC

d_call: TRBD1
clone_size: -
v_call: TRBV4-1
j_call: TRBJ1-2
cdr3_aa: CASSQDKGLTFTGGYTF
cdr3_nt: TGCGCCAGCAGCCAAGATAAGGGCCTGACTTTCACAGGGGGGTACACCTTC

d_call: -
clone_size: -
v_call: TRBV5-6
j_call: TRBJ2-7
cdr3_aa: CASSLAGSTYEQYF
cdr3_nt: TGTGCCAGCAGCTTGGCCGGTTCGACTTACGAGCAGTACTTC

d_call: TRBD1
clone_size: few
v_call: TRBV9
j_call: TRBJ1-1
cdr3_aa: CASSERQGGTEAFF
cdr3_nt: TGTGCCAGCAGCGAGCGACAGGGTGGCACTGAAGCTTTCTTT

d_call: TRBD2
clone_size: -
v_call: TRBV10-3
j_call: TRBJ2-1
cdr3_aa: CAIGGLAGLGEQFF
cdr3_nt: TGTGCCATCGGGGGACTAGCGGGGTTGGGTGAGCAGTTCTTC

d_call: -
clone_size: -
v_call: TRBV6-6
j_call: TRBJ2-2
cdr3_aa: CASSYLEQGSGELFF
cdr3_nt: TGTGCCAGCAGTTACCTCGAACAGGGCTCCGGGGAGCTGTTTTTT

d_call: -
clone_size: -
v_call: TRBV7-6
j_call: TRBJ2-7
cdr3_aa: CASSLGDTEQYF
cdr3_nt: TGTGCCAGCAGCTTGGGCGACACCGAGCAGTACTTC

d_call: TRBD1
clone_size: few
v_call: TRBV9
j_call: TRBJ1-1
cdr3_aa: CASSVGQDTEAFF
cdr3_nt: TGTGCCAGCAGCGTTGGACAGGACACTGAAGCTTTCTTT

d_call: TRBD1
clone_size: -
v_call: TRBV7-6
j_call: TRBJ1-2
cdr3_aa: CASSPGQVYGYTF
cdr3_nt: TGTGCCAGCAGCCCCGGACAGGTCTATGGCTACACCTTC

d_call: -
clone_size: -
v_call: TRBV14
j_call: TRBJ1-2
cdr3_aa: CASSQDQGYGYTF
cdr3_nt: TGTGCCAGCAGCCAAGATCAGGGGTATGGCTACACCTTC

d_call: -
clone_size: -
v_call: TRBV29-1
j_call: TRBJ1-1
cdr3_aa: CSVEYGGTNTEAFF
cdr3_nt: TGCAGCGTTGAATATGGAGGGACGAACACTGAAGCTTTCTTT

d_call: -
clone_size: -
v_call: TRBV6-4
j_call: TRBJ1-2
cdr3_aa: CASSDSAQAGGYTF
cdr3_nt: TGTGCCAGCAGTGACTCAGCCCAGGCTGGCGGCTACACCTTC

d_call: -
clone_size: -
v_call: TRBV2
j_call: TRBJ1-2
cdr3_aa: CASSGGRGSYGYTF
cdr3_nt: TGTGCCAGCAGTGGTGGGCGTGGATCCTATGGCTACACCTTC

d_call: -
clone_size: -
v_call: TRBV5-1
j_call: TRBJ2-7
cdr3_aa: CASSLGGLPEQYF
cdr3_nt: TGCGCCAGCAGCTTGGGAGGCCTGCCCGAGCAGTACTTC

d_call: -
clone_size: -
v_call: TRBV19
j_call: TRBJ2-3
cdr3_aa: CASRSPGGGATDTQYF
cdr3_nt: TGTGCCAGTAGGTCCCCTGGAGGGGGGGCCACAGATACGCAGTATTTT

d_call: TRBD1
clone_size: once
v_call: TRBV18
j_call: TRBJ1-5
cdr3_aa: CASSLDRDNQPQHF
cdr3_nt: TGTGCCAGCTCACTGGACAGGGATAATCAGCCCCAGCATTTT

d_call: TRBD2
clone_size: once
v_call: TRBV29-1
j_call: TRBJ2-5
cdr3_aa: CSVELAGGLLDF
cdr3_nt: TGCAGCGTTGAACTAGCGGGGGGGCTCCTGGACTTC

d_call: -
clone_size: -
v_call: TRBV5-4
j_call: TRBJ1-5
cdr3_aa: CASSLGTSDQPQHF
cdr3_nt: TGTGCCAGCAGCTTGGGGACTTCGGATCAGCCCCAGCATTTT

d_call: -
clone_size: few
v_call: TRBV6-5
j_call: TRBJ2-5
cdr3_aa: CASSPGRETQYF
cdr3_nt: TGTGCCAGCAGTCCGGGTCGGGAGACCCAGTACTTC

d_call: TRBD2
clone_size: few
v_call: TRBV7-9
j_call: TRBJ2-3
cdr3_aa: CASSSSGGARDTDTQYF
cdr3_nt: TGTGCCAGCAGTAGCAGCGGGGGGGCACGGGACACAGATACGCAGTATTTT

d_call: -
clone_size: -
v_call: TRBV28
j_call: TRBJ2-7
cdr3_aa: CASSILAKEQYF
cdr3_nt: TGTGCCAGCAGTATACTAGCAAAAGAGCAGTACTTC

d_call: -
clone_size: -
v_call: TRBV19
j_call: TRBJ1-5
cdr3_aa: CASSMPGHSNQPQHF
cdr3_nt: TGTGCCAGTAGTATGCCAGGGCATAGCAATCAGCCCCAGCATTTT

d_call: TRBD2
clone_size: -
v_call: TRBV6-5
j_call: TRBJ2-7
cdr3_aa: CASSYGPGLAIEQYF
cdr3_nt: TGTGCCAGCAGTTACGGCCCGGGACTAGCTATCGAGCAGTACTTC

d_call: TRBD1
clone_size: -
v_call: TRBV19
j_call: TRBJ1-2
cdr3_aa: CASKTGTGSGSYGYTF
cdr3_nt: TGTGCCAGTAAAACCGGGACAGGGTCTGGAAGCTATGGCTACACCTTC

d_call: -
clone_size: -
v_call: TRBV27
j_call: TRBJ1-5
cdr3_aa: CASSYSLSGPQHF
cdr3_nt: TGTGCCAGCAGTTATTCTTTATCAGGGCCCCAGCATTTT

d_call: TRBD1
clone_size: -
v_call: TRBV18
j_call: TRBJ1-1
cdr3_aa: CASSPGLTGTTEAFF
cdr3_nt: TGTGCCAGCTCACCCGGTCTGACAGGGACCACTGAAGCTTTCTTT

d_call: TRBD1
clone_size: -
v_call: TRBV19
j_call: TRBJ2-7
cdr3_aa: CASSSPGQGYEQYF
cdr3_nt: TGTGCCAGTAGTTCACCGGGACAGGGCTACGAGCAGTACTTC

d_call: -
clone_size: once
v_call: TRBV20-1
j_call: TRBJ2-7
cdr3_aa: CSAVADYEQYF
cdr3_nt: TGCAGTGCGGTAGCCGACTACGAGCAGTACTTC

d_call: TRBD1
clone_size: -
v_call: TRBV9
j_call: TRBJ1-4
cdr3_aa: CASSVQGATNEKLFF
cdr3_nt: TGTGCCAGCAGCGTCCAGGGGGCGACTAATGAAAAACTGTTTTTT

d_call: TRBD1
clone_size: -
v_call: TRBV2
j_call: TRBJ1-6
cdr3_aa: CASRPGQNYNSPLHF
cdr3_nt: TGTGCCAGCAGGCCGGGACAGAATTATAATTCACCCCTCCACTTT